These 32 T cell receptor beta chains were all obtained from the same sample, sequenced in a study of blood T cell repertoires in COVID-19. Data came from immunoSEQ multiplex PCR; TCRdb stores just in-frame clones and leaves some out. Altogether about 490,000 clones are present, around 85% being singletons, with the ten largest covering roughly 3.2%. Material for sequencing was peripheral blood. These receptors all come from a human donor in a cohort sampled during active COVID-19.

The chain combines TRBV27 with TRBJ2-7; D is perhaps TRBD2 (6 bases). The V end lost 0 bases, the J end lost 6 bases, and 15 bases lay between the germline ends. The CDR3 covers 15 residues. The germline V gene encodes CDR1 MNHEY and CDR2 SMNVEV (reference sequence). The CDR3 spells CASSLSASVPAEQYF. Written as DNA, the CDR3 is TGTGCCAGCAGTTTATCGGCTAGCGTCCCCGCCGAGCAGTACTTC.

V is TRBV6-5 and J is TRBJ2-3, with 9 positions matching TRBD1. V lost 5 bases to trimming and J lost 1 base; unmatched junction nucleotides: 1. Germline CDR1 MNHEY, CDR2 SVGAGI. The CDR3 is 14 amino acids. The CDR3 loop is CASSRTGGTDTQYF. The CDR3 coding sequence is TGTGCCAGCAGTAGGACAGGGGGCACAGATACGCAGTATTTT.

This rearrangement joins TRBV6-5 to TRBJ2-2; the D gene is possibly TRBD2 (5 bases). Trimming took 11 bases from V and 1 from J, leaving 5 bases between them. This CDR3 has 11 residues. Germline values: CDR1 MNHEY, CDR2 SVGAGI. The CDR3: CAGGNTGELFF. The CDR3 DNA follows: TGTGCCGGAGGGAACACCGGGGAGCTGTTTTTT.

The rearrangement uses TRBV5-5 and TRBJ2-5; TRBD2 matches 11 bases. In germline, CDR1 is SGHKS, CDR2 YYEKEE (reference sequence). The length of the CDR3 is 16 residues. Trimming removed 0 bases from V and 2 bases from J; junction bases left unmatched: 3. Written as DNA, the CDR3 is TGTGCCAGCAGCTTGGGCCTAGCGGGAGGACAAGAGACCCAGTACTTC. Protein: CASSLGLAGGQETQYF. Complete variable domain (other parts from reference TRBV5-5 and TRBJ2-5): DAGVTQSPTHLIKTRGQQVTLRCSPISGHKSVSWYQQVLGQGPQFIFQYYEKEERGRGNFPDRFSARQFPNYSSELNVNALLLGDSALYLCASSLGLAGGQETQYFGPGTRLLVL.

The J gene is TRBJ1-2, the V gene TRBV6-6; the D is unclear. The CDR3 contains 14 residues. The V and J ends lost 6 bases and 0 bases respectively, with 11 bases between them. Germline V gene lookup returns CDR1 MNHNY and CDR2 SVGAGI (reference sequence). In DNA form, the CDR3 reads TGTGCCAGCAGGGAAGACGGGACTAACTATGGCTACACCTTC. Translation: CASREDGTNYGYTF.

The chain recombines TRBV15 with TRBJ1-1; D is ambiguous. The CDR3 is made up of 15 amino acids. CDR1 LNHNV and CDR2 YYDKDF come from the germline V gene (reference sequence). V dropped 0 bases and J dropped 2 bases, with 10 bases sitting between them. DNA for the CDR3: TGTGCCACCAGCAGAGAACTGGGGAGTAACACTGAAGCTTTCTTT. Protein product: CATSRELGSNTEAFF.

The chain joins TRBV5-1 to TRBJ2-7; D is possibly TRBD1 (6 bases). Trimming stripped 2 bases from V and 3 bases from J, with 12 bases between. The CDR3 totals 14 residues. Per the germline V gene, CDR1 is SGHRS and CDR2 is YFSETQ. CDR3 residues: CASSFPGASYEQYF. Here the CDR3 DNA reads TGCGCCAGCAGCTTTCCAGGGGCGAGCTACGAGCAGTACTTC.

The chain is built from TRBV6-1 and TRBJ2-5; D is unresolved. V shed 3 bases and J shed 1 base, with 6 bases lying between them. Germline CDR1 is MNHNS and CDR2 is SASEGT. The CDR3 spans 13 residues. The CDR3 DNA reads TGTGCCAGCAGTGATTGGCTCCAAGAGACCCAGTACTTC. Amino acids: CASSDWLQETQYF.

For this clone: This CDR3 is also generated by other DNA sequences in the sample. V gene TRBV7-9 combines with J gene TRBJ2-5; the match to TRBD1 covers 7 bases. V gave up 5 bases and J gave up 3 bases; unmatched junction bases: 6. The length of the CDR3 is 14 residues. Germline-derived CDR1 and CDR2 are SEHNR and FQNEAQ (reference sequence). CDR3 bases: TGTGCCAGCAGCGCCGGGACAGCCGAAGAGACCCAGTACTTC. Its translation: CASSAGTAEETQYF.

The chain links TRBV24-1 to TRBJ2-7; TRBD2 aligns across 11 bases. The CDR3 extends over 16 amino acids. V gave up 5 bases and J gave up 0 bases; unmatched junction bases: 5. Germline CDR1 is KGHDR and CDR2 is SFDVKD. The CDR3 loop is CATSGWTSGLSYEQYF. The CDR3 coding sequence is TGTGCCACCAGTGGCTGGACTAGCGGGCTCTCCTACGAGCAGTACTTC.

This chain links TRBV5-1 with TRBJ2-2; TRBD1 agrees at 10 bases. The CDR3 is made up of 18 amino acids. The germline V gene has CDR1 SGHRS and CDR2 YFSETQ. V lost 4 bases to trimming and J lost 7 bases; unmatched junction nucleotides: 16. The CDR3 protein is CASSQNTRDRGSGGELFF. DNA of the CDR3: TGCGCCAGCAGCCAAAATACCCGGGACAGGGGCTCCGGCGGGGAGCTGTTTTTT. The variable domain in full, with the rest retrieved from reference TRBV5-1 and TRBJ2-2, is KAGVTQTPRYLIKTRGQQVTLSCSPISGHRSVSWYQQTPGQGLQFLFEYFSETQRNKGNFPGRFSGRQFSNSRSEMNVSTLELGDSALYLCASSQNTRDRGSGGELFFGEGSRLTVL.

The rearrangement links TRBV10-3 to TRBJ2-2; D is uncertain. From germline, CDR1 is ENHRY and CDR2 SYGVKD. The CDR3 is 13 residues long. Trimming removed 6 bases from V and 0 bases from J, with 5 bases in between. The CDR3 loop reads CAISTANTGELFF. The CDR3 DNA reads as TGTGCCATCAGCACAGCGAACACCGGGGAGCTGTTTTTT.

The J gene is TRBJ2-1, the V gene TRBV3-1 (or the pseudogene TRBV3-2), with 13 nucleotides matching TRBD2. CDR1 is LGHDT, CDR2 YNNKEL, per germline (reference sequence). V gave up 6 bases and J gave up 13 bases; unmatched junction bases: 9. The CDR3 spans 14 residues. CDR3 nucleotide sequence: TGTGCCAGCAGTCGGACTAGCGGGGGTGCGAAACAGTTCTTC. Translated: CASSRTSGGAKQFF.

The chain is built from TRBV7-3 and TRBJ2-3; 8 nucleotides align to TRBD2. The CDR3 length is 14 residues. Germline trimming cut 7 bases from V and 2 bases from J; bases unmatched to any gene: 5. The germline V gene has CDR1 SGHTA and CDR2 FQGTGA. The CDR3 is CASKAGAPTDTQYF. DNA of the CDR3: TGTGCCAGCAAAGCGGGAGCCCCCACAGATACGCAGTATTTT.

CDR3 region: CAWRTHSSTDTQYF. DNA of the CDR3: TGTGCCTGGAGGACTCATTCTAGCACAGATACGCAGTATTTT. The V and J genes are TRBV30 and TRBJ2-3; unclear D gene. V lost 3 bases, J lost 0 bases, and 10 bases lay in between. Per the germline V gene, CDR1 is GTSNPN and CDR2 is SVGIG (reference sequence). The CDR3 runs 14 residues.

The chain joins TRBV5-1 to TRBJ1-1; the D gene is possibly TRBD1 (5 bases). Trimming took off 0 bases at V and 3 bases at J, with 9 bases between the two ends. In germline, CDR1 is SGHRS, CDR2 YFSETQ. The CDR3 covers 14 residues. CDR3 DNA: TGCGCCAGCAGCTTGGCTGCAGGGTACACTGAAGCTTTCTTT. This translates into CASSLAAGYTEAFF. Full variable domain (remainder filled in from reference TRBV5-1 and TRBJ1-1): KAGVTQTPRYLIKTRGQQVTLSCSPISGHRSVSWYQQTPGQGLQFLFEYFSETQRNKGNFPGRFSGRQFSNSRSEMNVSTLELGDSALYLCASSLAAGYTEAFFGQGTRLTVV.

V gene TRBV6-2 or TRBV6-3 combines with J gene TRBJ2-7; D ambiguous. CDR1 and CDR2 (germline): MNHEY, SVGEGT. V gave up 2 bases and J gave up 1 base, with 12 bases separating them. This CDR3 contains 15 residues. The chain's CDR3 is CASSYGMGASYEQYF. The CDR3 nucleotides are TGTGCCAGCAGTTACGGAATGGGCGCATCCTACGAGCAGTACTTC.

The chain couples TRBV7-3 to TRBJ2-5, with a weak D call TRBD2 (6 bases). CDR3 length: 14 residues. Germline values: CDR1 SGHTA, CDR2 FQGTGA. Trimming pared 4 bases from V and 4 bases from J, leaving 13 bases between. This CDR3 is CASSSGLTGETQYF. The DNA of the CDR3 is TGTGCCAGCAGCTCGGGACTGACCGGAGAGACCCAGTACTTC.

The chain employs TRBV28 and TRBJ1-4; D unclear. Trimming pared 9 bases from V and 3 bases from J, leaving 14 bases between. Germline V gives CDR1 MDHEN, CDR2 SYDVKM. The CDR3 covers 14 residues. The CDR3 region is CASSMGVPNEKLFF. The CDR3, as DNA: TGTGCCAGTAGTATGGGAGTCCCTAATGAAAAACTGTTTTTT.

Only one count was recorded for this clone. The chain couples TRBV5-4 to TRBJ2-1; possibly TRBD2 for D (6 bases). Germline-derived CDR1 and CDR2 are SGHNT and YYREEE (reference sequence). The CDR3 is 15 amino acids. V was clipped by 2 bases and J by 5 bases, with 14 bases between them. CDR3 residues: CASSFDGSTNNEQFF. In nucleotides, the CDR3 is TGTGCCAGCAGCTTTGACGGGAGTACCAACAATGAGCAGTTCTTC.

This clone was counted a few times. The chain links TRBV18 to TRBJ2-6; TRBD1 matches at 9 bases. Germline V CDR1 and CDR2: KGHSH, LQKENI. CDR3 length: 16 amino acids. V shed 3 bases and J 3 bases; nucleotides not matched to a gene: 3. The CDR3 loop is CASSPRQGDGANVLTF. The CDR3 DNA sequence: TGTGCCAGCTCACCGAGACAGGGGGATGGGGCCAACGTCCTGACTTTC.

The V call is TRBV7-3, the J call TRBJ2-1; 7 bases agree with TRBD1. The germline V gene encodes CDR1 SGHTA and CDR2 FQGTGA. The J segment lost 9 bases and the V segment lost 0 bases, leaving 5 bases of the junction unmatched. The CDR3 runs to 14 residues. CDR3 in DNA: TGTGCCAGCAGCTTAACGCAAACAGGGGTTGAGCAGTTCTTC. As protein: CASSLTQTGVEQFF.

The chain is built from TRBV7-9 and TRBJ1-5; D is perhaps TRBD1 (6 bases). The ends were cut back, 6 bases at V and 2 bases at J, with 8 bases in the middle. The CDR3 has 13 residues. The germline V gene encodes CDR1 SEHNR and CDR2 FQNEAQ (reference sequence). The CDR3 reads CASSRQGNQPQHF. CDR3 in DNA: TGTGCCAGCAGTAGACAGGGCAATCAGCCCCAGCATTTT.

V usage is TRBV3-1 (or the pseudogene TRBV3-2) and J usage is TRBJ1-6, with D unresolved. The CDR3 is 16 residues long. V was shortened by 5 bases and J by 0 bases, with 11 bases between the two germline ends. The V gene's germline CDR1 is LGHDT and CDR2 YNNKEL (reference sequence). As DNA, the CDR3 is TGTGCCAGCAGCTCAGGCCCTGACTCCTATAATTCACCCCTCCACTTT. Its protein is CASSSGPDSYNSPLHF.

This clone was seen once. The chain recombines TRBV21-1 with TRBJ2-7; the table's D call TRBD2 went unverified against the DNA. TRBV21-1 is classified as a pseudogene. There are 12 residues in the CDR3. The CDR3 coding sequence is TGTGCCAGCTATCGGGAGCCCCACGAGCAGTACTTC. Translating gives CASYREPHEQYF.

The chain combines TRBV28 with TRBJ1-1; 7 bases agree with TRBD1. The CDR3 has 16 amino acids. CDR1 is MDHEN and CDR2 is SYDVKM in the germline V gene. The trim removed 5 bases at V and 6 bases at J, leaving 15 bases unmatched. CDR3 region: CASSPPPTGLGAEAFF. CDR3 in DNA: TGTGCCAGCAGTCCACCCCCGACAGGGCTTGGGGCTGAAGCTTTCTTT.

CDR3 DNA sequence: TGCAGCGACCGGACAGGGGCCCGTACGCAGTATTTT. Amino acid sequence: CSDRTGARTQYF. V and J are TRBV29-1 and TRBJ2-3; 9 nucleotides match TRBD1. Trimming at V came to 7 bases and at J to 8 bases, leaving 7 bases not matched to a gene. The length of the CDR3 is 12 residues. Per the germline V gene, CDR1 is SQVTM and CDR2 is ANQGSEA.

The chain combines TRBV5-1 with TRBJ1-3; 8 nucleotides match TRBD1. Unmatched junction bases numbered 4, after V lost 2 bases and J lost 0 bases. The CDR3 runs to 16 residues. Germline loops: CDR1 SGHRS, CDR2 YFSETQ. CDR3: CASSLTGTGSGNTIYF. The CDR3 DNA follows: TGCGCCAGCAGCTTAACCGGGACAGGCTCTGGAAACACCATATATTTT. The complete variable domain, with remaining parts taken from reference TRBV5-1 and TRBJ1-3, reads KAGVTQTPRYLIKTRGQQVTLSCSPISGHRSVSWYQQTPGQGLQFLFEYFSETQRNKGNFPGRFSGRQFSNSRSEMNVSTLELGDSALYLCASSLTGTGSGNTIYFGEGSWLTVV.

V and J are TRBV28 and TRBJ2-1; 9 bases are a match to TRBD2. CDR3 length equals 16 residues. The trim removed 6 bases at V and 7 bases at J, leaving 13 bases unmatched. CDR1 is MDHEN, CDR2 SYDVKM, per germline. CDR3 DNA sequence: TGTGCCAGCAGCTCCCCGGCTAGCGGGACGGGAAATGAGCAGTTCTTC. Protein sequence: CASSSPASGTGNEQFF.

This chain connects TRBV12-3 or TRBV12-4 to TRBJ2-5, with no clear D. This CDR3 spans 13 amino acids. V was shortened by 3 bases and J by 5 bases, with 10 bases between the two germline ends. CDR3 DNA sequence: TGTGCCAGCAGTTTGAGGCCTCGGGAGACCCAGTACTTC. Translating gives CASSLRPRETQYF.

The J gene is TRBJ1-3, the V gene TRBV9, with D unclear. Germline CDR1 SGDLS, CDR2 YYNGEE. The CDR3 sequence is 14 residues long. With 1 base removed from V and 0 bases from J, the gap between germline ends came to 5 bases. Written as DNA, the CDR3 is TGTGCCAGCAGCGTACTGAGCTCTGGAAACACCATATATTTT. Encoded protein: CASSVLSSGNTIYF.

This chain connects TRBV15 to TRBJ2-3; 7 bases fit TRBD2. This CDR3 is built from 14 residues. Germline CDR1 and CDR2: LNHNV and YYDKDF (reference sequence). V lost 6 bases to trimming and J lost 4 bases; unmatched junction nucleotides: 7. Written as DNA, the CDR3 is TGTGCCACCAGTCAACTAGCGATTCCAGATACGCAGTATTTT. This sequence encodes CATSQLAIPDTQYF. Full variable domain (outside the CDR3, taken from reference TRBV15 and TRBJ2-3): DAMVIQNPRYQVTQFGKPVTLSCSQTLNHNVMYWYQQKSSQAPKLLFHYYDKDFNNEADTPDNFQSRRPNTSFCFLDIRSPGLGDTAMYLCATSQLAIPDTQYFGPGTRLTVL.